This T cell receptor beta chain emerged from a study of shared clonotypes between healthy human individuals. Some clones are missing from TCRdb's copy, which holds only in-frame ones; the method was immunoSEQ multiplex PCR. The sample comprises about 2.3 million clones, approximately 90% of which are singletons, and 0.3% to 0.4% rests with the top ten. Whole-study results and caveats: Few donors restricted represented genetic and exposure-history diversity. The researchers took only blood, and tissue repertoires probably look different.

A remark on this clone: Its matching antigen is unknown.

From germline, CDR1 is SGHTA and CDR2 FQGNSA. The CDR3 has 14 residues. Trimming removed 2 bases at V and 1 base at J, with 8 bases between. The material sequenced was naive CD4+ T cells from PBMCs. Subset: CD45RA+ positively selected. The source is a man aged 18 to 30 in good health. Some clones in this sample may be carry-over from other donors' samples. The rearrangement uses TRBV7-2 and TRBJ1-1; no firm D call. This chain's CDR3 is CASSLLVGNTEAFF. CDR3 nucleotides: TGTGCCAGCAGCTTACTGGTAGGGAACACTGAAGCTTTCTTT.